The 9 T cell receptor beta chains reported below all come from one sample, sequenced in a study of blood T cell repertoires in COVID-19 (dated by TCRdb to 2020 to 2022). Receptor libraries were prepared by the immunoSEQ multiplex PCR assay. The immuneACCESS repertoire file appears here via TCRdb, limited to in-frame rearrangements. These files lack a portion of the clones; in checked studies, under half of the deficit traces to unresolved V genes, and the cause of the others is not known. The sample contains more than 150,000 clones, roughly 79% of them found a single time. Clones ranked in the top ten supply around 12% of the sample. Sequencing was carried out using peripheral blood. The receptors come from a woman of 80 years or more with COVID-19, enrolled during active disease.

The chain employs TRBV19 and TRBJ1-2; TRBD1 aligns across 7 bases. The CDR3 has 15 amino acids. Per the germline V gene, CDR1 is LNHDA and CDR2 is SQIVND (reference sequence). J lost 4 bases, V lost 3 bases, and 8 bases had no gene match. The CDR3 sequence: CASSISQGGGYGYTF. CDR3 sequence (DNA): TGTGCCAGTAGTATCTCTCAGGGGGGTGGCTATGGCTACACCTTC.

J is TRBJ1-1 and V is TRBV7-2; D gene unclear. Trimming left V 5 bases short and J 1 base short, with 14 bases between. The CDR3 extends over 15 amino acids. Germline assignment: CDR1 SGHTA and CDR2 FQGNSA. This CDR3 is CASSPQIASNTEAFF. CDR3 bases: TGTGCCAGCAGCCCCCAGATAGCCTCGAACACTGAAGCTTTCTTT.

The chain couples TRBV2 to TRBJ2-3; a possible D gene is TRBD2 (6 bases). CDR3 size: 15 residues. The ends were cut back, 2 bases at V and 10 bases at J, with 19 bases in the middle. Germline V lookup: CDR1 SNHLY, CDR2 FYNNEI. CDR3 in amino acids: CASSEIGTDLDPQYF. Written as DNA, the CDR3 is TGTGCCAGCAGTGAAATCGGGACTGACCTTGATCCGCAGTATTTT.

The chain uses TRBV4-1 and TRBJ2-7, with 14 nucleotides matching TRBD2. This CDR3 has 16 amino acids. Germline CDR1 MGHRA, CDR2 YSYEKL. V lost 5 bases and J lost 3; bases outside the gene matches: 6. The CDR3 DNA is TGCGCCAGCAGCAAGGGACTAGCGGGAGAGGTCTACGAGCAGTACTTC. It codes for CASSKGLAGEVYEQYF.

The CDR3 loop is CASRSKGAGQPQHF. DNA of the CDR3: TGTGCCAGCAGGTCTAAGGGGGCGGGTCAGCCCCAGCATTTT. The chain uses TRBV27 and TRBJ1-5, with TRBD1 matching 7 bases. Germline V lookup: CDR1 MNHEY, CDR2 SMNVEV (reference sequence). The CDR3 length is 14 residues. V lost 6 bases to trimming and J lost 6 bases; unmatched junction nucleotides: 8.

The chain employs TRBV7-9 and TRBJ2-2, with 8 bases aligning to TRBD2. This CDR3 has 13 amino acids. CDR1 and CDR2 (germline): SEHNR, FQNEAQ (reference sequence). The CDR3 protein is CARGGGFTGELFF. The CDR3 region has the DNA TGTGCAAGAGGCGGGGGGTTTACCGGGGAGCTGTTTTTT.

This rearrangement joins TRBV7-9 to TRBJ2-7; possible D gene TRBD2, 6 bases. Trimming cost V 2 bases and J 6 bases, with 14 bases left between them. CDR3 length equals 14 residues. Per germline, CDR1 SEHNR and CDR2 FQNEAQ (reference sequence). Written as DNA, the CDR3 is TGTGCCAGCAGCTTAACCCTGCAGGGAGGCGAGCAGTACTTC. Translating gives CASSLTLQGGEQYF.

The chain carries TRBV29-1 and TRBJ1-2, with D possibly TRBD1 on 5 matching bases. Trimming took off 3 bases at V and 4 bases at J, with 9 bases between the two ends. This CDR3 has 12 amino acids. Per the germline V gene, CDR1 is SQVTM and CDR2 is ANQGSEA. CDR3 sequence reads: CSVDGGAYGYTF. CDR3 DNA: TGCAGCGTTGACGGGGGTGCCTATGGCTACACCTTC.

The sample holds one count of this clone. This chain joins TRBV18 and TRBJ2-1; 8 nucleotides line up with TRBD2. The germline V gene has CDR1 KGHSH and CDR2 LQKENI. The CDR3 covers 16 residues. Losses at the gene ends were 2 bases for V and 5 bases for J; bases not matched to a gene: 8. This chain's CDR3 is CASSPLWAGGDNEQFF. CDR3 DNA sequence: TGTGCCAGCTCACCATTATGGGCGGGAGGAGACAATGAGCAGTTCTTC.